These 17 T cell receptor beta chains were all obtained from the same sample, sequenced in a study of CD8 T cell repertoires and HIV-1 epitope variants. Their recognized antigens are unknown. The data were produced by immunoSEQ multiplex PCR, yet TCRdb's version contains in-frame clones alone and is incomplete. The sample contains 6,000 to 8,000 clones, 60% to 70% of which appear only once. Sequencing used cultured CD8+ T cells derived from PBMCs. The origin of the receptors is a male donor with HIV.

This clone showed up just a few times. The gene calls are TRBV2 and TRBJ1-2; perhaps TRBD1 as D (6 bases). V dropped 5 bases and J dropped 2 bases, with 21 bases sitting between them. From germline, CDR1 is SNHLY and CDR2 FYNNEI. This CDR3 is 17 amino acids long. Written as DNA, the CDR3 is TGTGCCAGCAGTCCTTTTGAGACAGGAGAAGAGAACTATGGCTACACCTTC. As protein: CASSPFETGEENYGYTF.

This clone was seen a few times. In DNA form, the CDR3 reads TGTGCCAGCAGTGTCCAGGGAGGTGGGAACACTGAAGCTTTCTTT. This translates into CASSVQGGGNTEAFF. This sequence joins TRBV2 and TRBJ1-1, with D maybe TRBD1 (5 bases). Germline V CDR1 and CDR2: SNHLY, FYNNEI. V was shortened by 4 bases and J by 1 base, with 13 bases between the two germline ends. This CDR3 is 15 amino acids long.

The rearrangement links TRBV7-9 to TRBJ2-1; possibly TRBD2 for D (6 bases). Trimming pared 4 bases from V and 2 bases from J, leaving 12 bases between. Germline CDR1 is SEHNR and CDR2 is FQNEAQ (reference sequence). The CDR3 extends over 15 amino acids. CDR3 DNA sequence: TGTGCCAGCAGCTCTAGCGATAACGCCTACAATGAGCAGTTCTTC. As protein: CASSSSDNAYNEQFF.

The rearrangement uses TRBV25-1 and TRBJ1-5; 7 bases fit TRBD1. Looked up from germline, CDR1 is MGHDK and CDR2 is SYGVNS. Germline trimming cut 6 bases from V and 7 bases from J; bases unmatched to any gene: 9. This CDR3 spans 14 amino acids. DNA of the CDR3: TGTGCCAGCAGGAATACAGGGGAAGGGCAGCCCCAGCATTTT. Translated: CASRNTGEGQPQHF.

In the case of this clone: Its ends do not fully match the called genes, so a read error is possible. V is TRBV19 and J is TRBJ1-2; the match to TRBD1 covers 9 bases. Germline lookup yields CDR1 LNHDA and CDR2 SQIVND (reference sequence). This CDR3 has 20 residues. CDR3 residues: CASSIEPTGGTPTHLYGYTF. In DNA form, the CDR3 reads TGTGCCAGTAGCATAGAACCGACAGGGGGAACCCCTACCCACTTATATGGCTACACCTTC.

The J gene is TRBJ2-5, the V gene TRBV28; D remains ambiguous. Germline-derived CDR1 and CDR2 are MDHEN and SYDVKM. The CDR3 loop spans 15 amino acids. V lost 4 bases, J lost 1 base, and 13 bases lay in between. In nucleotides, the CDR3 is TGTGCCAGCAGTTCCCCTGACATGTCCCAAGAGACCCAGTACTTC. Translating gives CASSSPDMSQETQYF.

The chain links TRBV6-5 to TRBJ2-5; no clear D gene. Germline loops: CDR1 MNHEY, CDR2 SVGAGI. The CDR3 totals 14 residues. V was trimmed by 0 bases and J by 0 bases, leaving 5 bases between them. The CDR3 region has the DNA TGTGCCAGCAGTTACTCGGGCGACCAAGAGACCCAGTACTTC. It encodes CASSYSGDQETQYF.

V and J are TRBV5-1 and TRBJ2-2, with no clear D. Looked up from germline, CDR1 is SGHRS and CDR2 is YFSETQ. Trimming cost V 0 bases and J 5 bases, with 11 bases left between them. The CDR3 sequence is 15 residues long. CDR3 residues: CASSLEDPVTGELFF. The CDR3 DNA reads as TGCGCCAGCAGCTTGGAGGATCCGGTTACCGGGGAGCTGTTTTTT.

V and J are TRBV10-2 and TRBJ2-1; 8 positions agree with TRBD1. The CDR3 covers 16 residues. Germline lookup yields CDR1 WSHSY and CDR2 SAAADI. Trimming took 2 bases from V and 8 from J; bases not matched to a gene: 11. CDR3 residues: CASSEATGQEYYEQFF. The CDR3 nucleotides are TGCGCCAGCAGTGAGGCTACGGGACAGGAGTATTATGAGCAGTTCTTC.

The J gene is TRBJ2-5, the V gene TRBV2; 14 nucleotides line up with TRBD2. J lost 2 bases, V lost 6 bases, and 5 bases had no gene match. From germline, CDR1 is SNHLY and CDR2 FYNNEI. This CDR3 has 16 residues. CDR3 sequence reads: CASRGWTSGGQETQYF. For the CDR3, the DNA is TGTGCCAGCAGAGGATGGACTAGCGGGGGGCAAGAGACCCAGTACTTC.

This clone is a singleton in its sample. The rearrangement links TRBV4-1 to TRBJ2-3, with 7 positions matching TRBD1. V lost 1 base, J lost 4 bases, and 2 bases stayed unmatched. This CDR3 spans 14 amino acids. The V gene's germline CDR1 is MGHRA and CDR2 YSYEKL. CDR3 sequence reads: CASSQVQGADTQYF. DNA for the CDR3: TGCGCCAGCAGCCAAGTCCAGGGGGCAGATACGCAGTATTTT.

The rearrangement links TRBV19 to TRBJ1-1; no definite D call. This CDR3 spans 15 amino acids. The V gene lost 1 base and the J gene lost 1 base, with 10 bases spanning the gap. Germline loops: CDR1 LNHDA, CDR2 SQIVND (reference sequence). CDR3 nucleotide sequence: TGTGCCAGTAGTATAGGTTTAGGGAGGAACACTGAAGCTTTCTTT. It translates to CASSIGLGRNTEAFF.

The V call is TRBV2, the J call TRBJ1-5; 7 bases agree with TRBD1. V lost 0 bases and J lost 6; bases outside the gene matches: 8. The germline gives CDR1 SNHLY, CDR2 FYNNEI. The CDR3 extends over 16 amino acids. The CDR3 here is CASSEATPDRSQPQHF. The CDR3 bases are TGTGCCAGCAGTGAAGCGACCCCGGACAGGTCTCAGCCCCAGCATTTT.

This clone was observed once. The genes are TRBV19 and TRBJ2-1; 7 positions match TRBD2. Germline values: CDR1 LNHDA, CDR2 SQIVND (reference sequence). The ends lost 1 base at V and 7 bases at J; junction bases unmatched: 7. CDR3 length equals 15 residues. CDR3 loop: CASSIVLASFNEQFF. The CDR3, as DNA: TGTGCCAGTAGTATAGTACTAGCGAGCTTTAATGAGCAGTTCTTC.

The rearrangement links TRBV7-9 to TRBJ2-7, with 8 bases fitting TRBD1. The CDR3 spans 15 residues. V gave up 5 bases and J gave up 0 bases; unmatched junction bases: 6. Germline V lookup: CDR1 SEHNR, CDR2 FQNEAQ (reference sequence). Written as DNA, the CDR3 is TGTGCCAGCAGCACCCGGACAGGGAGCTCCTACGAGCAGTACTTC. It yields the protein CASSTRTGSSYEQYF.

The chain recombines TRBV29-1 with TRBJ1-5; 7 nucleotides match TRBD1. Germline lookup yields CDR1 SQVTM and CDR2 ANQGSEA. Germline trimming cut 4 bases from V and 6 bases from J; bases unmatched to any gene: 6. The CDR3 spans 13 residues. The CDR3 nucleotides read TGCAGCGTTGGGGGGACAGTAGGTCAGCCCCAGCATTTT. Its translation: CSVGGTVGQPQHF.

The CDR3 here is CASKRGSQETQYF. The DNA for the CDR3 is TGCGCCAGCAAACGGGGTTCCCAAGAGACCCAGTACTTC. This chain uses TRBV5-1 with TRBJ2-5; TRBD2 is a possible D gene (5 bases). Germline V lookup: CDR1 SGHRS, CDR2 YFSETQ. V was shortened by 6 bases and J by 1 base, with 10 bases between the two germline ends. The CDR3 runs to 13 residues.